Described below is a single T cell receptor beta chain sequence and its context. The CDR3 runs 13 residues. V was clipped by 0 bases and J by 1 base, with 4 bases between them. Germline-derived CDR1 and CDR2 are SGDLS and YYNGEE. The data were taken from a study of graft-versus-host responses after intestinal transplantation. Looking at the study overall: Following induction with anti-thymocyte globulin, all recipients were given tacrolimus and steroids for roughly three years.

Produced via immunoSEQ multiplex PCR; TCRdb's table is partial and in-frame only. The table shows fewer than 25,000 clones, with about a third occurring only once. Broader study findings: GvH clones appeared in recipient marrow, some first in ileum or blood.

The sample in question was alloreactive CD4+ T cells from a mixed lymphocyte reaction culture, obtained before transplantation. Specified subset: CFSE-low proliferating T cells sorted from roughly 6-day pre-transplant mixed lymphocyte reaction (GvH or HvG direction). This chain uses TRBV9 with TRBJ2-5; D is unclear. This TCR derives from a human patient who was an organ donor for intestinal transplantation. Here the CDR3 DNA reads TGTGCCAGCAGCGTAGCAGGCCAAGAGACCCAGTACTTC. Translating gives CASSVAGQETQYF.